The 19 T cell receptor beta chains reported below all come from one sample, sequenced in a study of OX40 agonist ivuxolimab in advanced cancers. Method: immunoSEQ multiplex PCR; TCRdb's copy keeps in-frame clones and lacks some. The sample lists roughly 50,000 clones, around nine tenths occurring once. The starting material was CD4+ or CD8+ T cells sorted from blood, obtained in a trial of the OX40 agonist ivuxolimab. The receptor set was obtained from an adult with an advanced solid tumor such as melanoma, head and neck, liver or kidney cancer.

The rearrangement links TRBV30 to TRBJ2-1; a possible D gene is TRBD2 (5 bases). Germline assignment: CDR1 GTSNPN and CDR2 SVGIG (reference sequence). The V end lost 3 bases, the J end lost 6 bases, and 9 bases lay between the germline ends. The CDR3 extends over 12 amino acids. DNA of the CDR3: TGTGCCTGGAGATATAGCGTCAATGAGCAGTTCTTC. This encodes CAWRYSVNEQFF.

CDR3 coding DNA: TGTGCCAGCTCACTTGCCGGGACAGGGGGCGCGTCTGCCGCTAACTATGGCTACACCTTC. As protein: CASSLAGTGGASAANYGYTF. The V and J genes are TRBV18 and TRBJ1-2; 12 bases line up with TRBD1. CDR3 length: 20 residues. Germline CDR1 is KGHSH and CDR2 is LQKENI. Trimming removed 4 bases from V and 0 bases from J; junction bases left unmatched: 15.

The V and J genes are TRBV27 and TRBJ2-7; D remains unclear. The CDR3 is 13 amino acids. V gave up 3 bases and J gave up 6 bases, with 12 bases separating them. Germline assignment: CDR1 MNHEY and CDR2 SMNVEV (reference sequence). The chain's CDR3 is CASSFGQSGEQYF. The CDR3, as DNA: TGTGCCAGCAGTTTCGGGCAGTCCGGCGAGCAGTACTTC.

The genes are TRBV27 and TRBJ2-5; unclear D gene. The ends were cut back, 3 bases at V and 4 bases at J, with 12 bases in the middle. The CDR3 runs 14 residues. The germline V gene has CDR1 MNHEY and CDR2 SMNVEV (reference sequence). CDR3 sequence reads: CASSFNSWTETQYF. The CDR3 DNA reads TGTGCCAGCAGTTTTAACAGTTGGACAGAGACCCAGTACTTC.

This clone has more than one count but fewer than ten. The chain joins TRBV4-2 to TRBJ2-2; D not certain. The V end lost 7 bases, the J end lost 7 bases, and 19 bases lay between the germline ends. The CDR3 extends over 15 amino acids. The germline CDR1 and CDR2 sequences are LGHNA and YNFKEQ. The CDR3 reads CASMVEALMGGELFF. In DNA form, the CDR3 reads TGTGCCAGCATGGTAGAGGCGCTGATGGGCGGGGAGCTGTTTTTT.

This rearrangement joins TRBV11-2 to TRBJ1-1; D may be TRBD1 (6 bases). Germline CDR1 is SGHAT and CDR2 is FQNNGV. CDR3 length equals 14 residues. V gave up 4 bases and J gave up 1 base, with 10 bases separating them. In DNA, the CDR3 is TGTGCCAGCAGCTCCGGCAGGGGGAACACTGAAGCTTTCTTT. Translating gives CASSSGRGNTEAFF. Using reference TRBV11-2 and TRBJ1-1 for the parts outside the CDR3, the full variable domain is EAGVAQSPRYKIIEKRQSVAFWCNPISGHATLYWYQQILGQGPKLLIQFQNNGVVDDSQLPKDRFSAERLKGVDSTLKIQPAKLEDSAVYLCASSSGRGNTEAFFGQGTRLTVV.

This chain uses TRBV7-9 with TRBJ1-2; D is unresolved. The ends were cut back, 2 bases at V and 6 bases at J, with 16 bases in the middle. The CDR3 runs to 15 residues. Germline V lookup: CDR1 SEHNR, CDR2 FQNEAQ (reference sequence). The CDR3 spells CASSLYDQSLNGYTF. The CDR3 coding sequence is TGTGCCAGCAGCTTATATGATCAGTCGCTGAATGGCTACACCTTC. The full variable domain, completed using reference TRBV7-9 and TRBJ1-2, is DTGVSQNPRHKITKRGQNVTFRCDPISEHNRLYWYRQTLGQGPEFLTYFQNEAQLEKSRLLSDRFSAERPKGSFSTLEIQRTEQGDSAMYLCASSLYDQSLNGYTFGSGTRLTVV.

The V call is TRBV4-3, the J call TRBJ1-1; no reliable D call. The CDR3 sequence is 14 residues long. V dropped 0 bases and J dropped 6 bases, with 11 bases sitting between them. The germline V gene has CDR1 LGHNA and CDR2 YSLEER. The CDR3 nucleotides read TGCGCCAGCAGCCAAGATCGGGAAGGTCCTGAAGCTTTCTTT. Translated, it gives CASSQDREGPEAFF.

The genes are TRBV6-5 and TRBJ1-2, with TRBD1 matching over 10 bases. The CDR3 length is 12 residues. Germline V gene sequence: CDR1 MNHEY, CDR2 SVGAGI. The ends lost 6 bases at V and 9 bases at J; junction bases unmatched: 4. CDR3 DNA: TGTGCCAGCAGAGGGACAGGGGATAGCTACACCTTC. It yields the protein CASRGTGDSYTF.

The CDR3, as DNA: TGTGCCAGCAAGGCGGATTATAATTCACCCCTCCACTTT. This translates into CASKADYNSPLHF. V gene TRBV27 combines with J gene TRBJ1-6, with unresolved D. V lost 7 bases, J lost 4 bases, and 8 bases lay in between. The germline V gene encodes CDR1 MNHEY and CDR2 SMNVEV (reference sequence). The CDR3 totals 13 residues.

This clone was counted a single time. Here the CDR3 reads CASSPWTGSYNEQFF. DNA of the CDR3: TGTGCCAGCAGCCCGTGGACAGGGTCCTACAATGAGCAGTTCTTC. V gene TRBV9 combines with J gene TRBJ2-1, with 8 bases identical to TRBD1. In germline, CDR1 is SGDLS, CDR2 YYNGEE. The CDR3 consists of 15 residues. With 4 bases clipped from V and 1 base from J, the junction kept 4 bases outside the gene matches.

This chain links TRBV18 with TRBJ1-2; D gene unclear. Germline CDR1 reads KGHSH; CDR2 reads LQKENI. The CDR3 totals 15 residues. V lost 4 bases and J lost 0, with 12 bases in between. CDR3 in amino acids: CASSLVHSTNYGYTF. The CDR3 bases are TGTGCCAGCTCACTAGTCCACAGCACTAACTATGGCTACACCTTC.

This clone came up once. The V and J genes are TRBV27 and TRBJ2-7; 12 bases fit TRBD2. V dropped 9 bases and J dropped 3; count of bases not matched to a gene: 12. The CDR3 is 16 amino acids. Per the germline V gene, CDR1 is MNHEY and CDR2 is SMNVEV (reference sequence). CDR3 protein: CASIGLAGSGLYEQYF. CDR3 sequence (DNA): TGTGCCAGTATAGGACTAGCGGGGTCTGGCCTCTACGAGCAGTACTTC.

V usage is TRBV27 and J usage is TRBJ1-2; D remains ambiguous. The ends were cut back, 1 base at V and 5 bases at J, with 11 bases in the middle. This CDR3 spans 14 amino acids. The germline V gene has CDR1 MNHEY and CDR2 SMNVEV (reference sequence). CDR3 region: CASSLLGSSYGYTF. Here the CDR3 DNA reads TGTGCCAGCAGTTTATTGGGGTCTTCATATGGCTACACCTTC.

The count of this clone is one. This chain connects TRBV4-3 to TRBJ2-1; TRBD1 agrees at 10 bases. Germline assignment: CDR1 LGHNA and CDR2 YSLEER. This CDR3 is 15 amino acids long. V was clipped by 4 bases and J by 2 bases; unmatched bases: 2. The CDR3: CASSPGTGAYNEQFF. CDR3 coding DNA: TGCGCCAGCAGCCCCGGGACAGGGGCCTACAATGAGCAGTTCTTC.

The chain has TRBV7-8 and TRBJ1-2, with D tentatively TRBD1 (6 bases). CDR1 is SGHVS, CDR2 FQNEAQ, per germline. The CDR3 loop spans 17 amino acids. V was shortened by 5 bases and J by 4 bases, with 23 bases between the two germline ends. The CDR3 DNA sequence: TGTGCCAGCAGCATGTCCAGGGGTTATGGCGGTACCTATGGCTACACCTTC. Amino acids: CASSMSRGYGGTYGYTF.

The J gene is TRBJ2-1, the V gene TRBV7-9; tentative D call: TRBD1 (5 bases). Trimming left V 6 bases short and J 7 bases short, with 16 bases between. Germline-derived CDR1 and CDR2 are SEHNR and FQNEAQ (reference sequence). The CDR3 sequence is 14 residues long. The CDR3, as DNA: TGTGCCAGCAGGGGGCCAGGCGTCTCGAATGAGCAGTTCTTC. Translated: CASRGPGVSNEQFF.

This chain connects TRBV7-9 to TRBJ1-2, with 7 nucleotides matching TRBD1. The V and J ends lost 5 bases and 4 bases, in that order; junction bases with no gene match: 7. Germline values: CDR1 SEHNR, CDR2 FQNEAQ (reference sequence). This CDR3 is built from 14 residues. CDR3 coding DNA: TGTGCCAGCAGCCAGACAGGGATGTTCTATGGCTACACCTTC. Protein: CASSQTGMFYGYTF.

In this sample, this clone turned up once. Other DNA sequences in the sample encode the same CDR3. This chain joins TRBV7-2 and TRBJ2-1; 8 bases match TRBD2. The J segment lost 3 bases and the V segment lost 5 bases, leaving 6 bases of the junction unmatched. The germline V gene encodes CDR1 SGHTA and CDR2 FQGNSA. The length of the CDR3 is 15 residues. The DNA of the CDR3 is TGTGCCAGCAGCCCGGGGCTAGCGGGCTACAATGAGCAGTTCTTC. Translating it yields CASSPGLAGYNEQFF.